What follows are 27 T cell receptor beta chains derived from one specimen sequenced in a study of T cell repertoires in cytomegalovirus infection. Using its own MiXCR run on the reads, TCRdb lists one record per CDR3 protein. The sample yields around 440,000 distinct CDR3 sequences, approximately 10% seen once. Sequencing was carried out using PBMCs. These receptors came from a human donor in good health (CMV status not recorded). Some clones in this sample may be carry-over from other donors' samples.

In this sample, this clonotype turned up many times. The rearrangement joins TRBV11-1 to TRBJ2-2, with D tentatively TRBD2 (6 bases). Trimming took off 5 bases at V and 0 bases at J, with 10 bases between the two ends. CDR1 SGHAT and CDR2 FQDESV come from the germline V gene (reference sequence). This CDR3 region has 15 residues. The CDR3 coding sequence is TGTGCCAGCAGCCACGGGACTGCGAACACCGGGGAGCTGTTTTTT. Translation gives CASSHGTANTGELFF. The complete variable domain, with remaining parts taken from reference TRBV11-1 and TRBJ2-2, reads EAEVAQSPRYKITEKSQAVAFWCDPISGHATLYWYRQILGQGPELLVQFQDESVVDDSQLPKDRFSAERLKGVDSTLKIQPAELGDSAMYLCASSHGTANTGELFFGEGSRLTVL.

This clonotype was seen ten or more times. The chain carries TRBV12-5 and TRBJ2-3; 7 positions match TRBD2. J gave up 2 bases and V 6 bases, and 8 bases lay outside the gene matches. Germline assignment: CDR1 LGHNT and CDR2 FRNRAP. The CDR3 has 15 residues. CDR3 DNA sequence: TGTGCTAGTGGGATGGGGGGGGAGACCACAGATACGCAGTATTTT. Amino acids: CASGMGGETTDTQYF.

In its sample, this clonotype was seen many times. The CDR3 region is CASAWPPGTEETQYF. CDR3 bases: TGTGCCAGCGCTTGGCCACCCGGGACGGAAGAGACCCAGTACTTC. The chain couples TRBV28 to TRBJ2-5; D tentatively fits TRBD1 or TRBD2 (5 bases each). In germline, CDR1 is MDHEN, CDR2 SYDVKM. This CDR3 has 15 amino acids. Trimming stripped 8 bases from V and 3 bases from J, with 19 bases between.

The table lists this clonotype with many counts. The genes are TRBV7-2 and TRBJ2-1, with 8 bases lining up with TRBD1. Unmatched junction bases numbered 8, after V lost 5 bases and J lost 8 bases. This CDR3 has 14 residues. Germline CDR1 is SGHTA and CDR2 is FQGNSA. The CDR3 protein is CASSLLTGADEQFF. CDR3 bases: TGTGCCAGCAGCCTATTGACAGGGGCCGATGAGCAGTTCTTC.

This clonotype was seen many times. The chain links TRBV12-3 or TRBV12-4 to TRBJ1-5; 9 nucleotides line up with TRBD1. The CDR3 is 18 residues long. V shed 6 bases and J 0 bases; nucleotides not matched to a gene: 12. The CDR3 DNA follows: TGTGCCAGCAGCCCGGGACAGGGTGCGGGACATAGCAATCAGCCCCAGCATTTT. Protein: CASSPGQGAGHSNQPQHF.

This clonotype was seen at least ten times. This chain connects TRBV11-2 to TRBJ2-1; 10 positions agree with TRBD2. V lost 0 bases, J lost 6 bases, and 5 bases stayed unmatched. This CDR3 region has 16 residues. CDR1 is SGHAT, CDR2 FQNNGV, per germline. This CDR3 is CASSLDPAGGRNEQFF. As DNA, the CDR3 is TGTGCCAGCAGCTTAGATCCAGCGGGAGGGCGCAATGAGCAGTTCTTC.

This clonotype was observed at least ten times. Written as DNA, the CDR3 is TGTGCCAGTCGACTATCCGTCCACTATGGCTACACCTTC. Translation gives CASRLSVHYGYTF. V usage is TRBV27 and J usage is TRBJ1-2, with no clear D. Trimming removed 9 bases from V and 3 bases from J, with 14 bases in between. CDR1 and CDR2 (germline): MNHEY, SMNVEV (reference sequence). This CDR3 has 13 residues.

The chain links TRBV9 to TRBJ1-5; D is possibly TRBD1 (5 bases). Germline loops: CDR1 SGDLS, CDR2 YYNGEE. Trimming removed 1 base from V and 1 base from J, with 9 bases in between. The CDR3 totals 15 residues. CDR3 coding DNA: TGTGCCAGCAGCGTAACCGGGGCCAGCAATCAGCCCCAGCATTTT. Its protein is CASSVTGASNQPQHF.

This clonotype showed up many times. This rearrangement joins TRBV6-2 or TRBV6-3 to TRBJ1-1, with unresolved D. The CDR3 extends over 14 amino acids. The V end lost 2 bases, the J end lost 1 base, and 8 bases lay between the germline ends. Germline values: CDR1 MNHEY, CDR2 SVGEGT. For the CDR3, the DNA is TGTGCCAGCAGTTACCTCTCGTCGAACACTGAAGCTTTCTTT. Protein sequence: CASSYLSSNTEAFF.

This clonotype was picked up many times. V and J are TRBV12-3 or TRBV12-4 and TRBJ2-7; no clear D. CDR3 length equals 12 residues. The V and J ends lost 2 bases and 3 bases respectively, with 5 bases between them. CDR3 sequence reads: CASSLMDYEQYF. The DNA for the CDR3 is TGTGCCAGCAGTTTAATGGACTACGAGCAGTACTTC.

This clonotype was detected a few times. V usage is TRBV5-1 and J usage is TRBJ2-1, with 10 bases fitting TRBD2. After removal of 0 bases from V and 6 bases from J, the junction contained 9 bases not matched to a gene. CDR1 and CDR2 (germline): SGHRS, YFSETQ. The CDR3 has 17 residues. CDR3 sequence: CASSLGLAGASGNEQFF. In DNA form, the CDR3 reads TGCGCCAGCAGCTTGGGGCTAGCGGGAGCCTCAGGCAATGAGCAGTTCTTC. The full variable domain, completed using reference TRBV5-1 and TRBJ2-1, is KAGVTQTPRYLIKTRGQQVTLSCSPISGHRSVSWYQQTPGQGLQFLFEYFSETQRNKGNFPGRFSGRQFSNSRSEMNVSTLELGDSALYLCASSLGLAGASGNEQFFGPGTRLTVL.

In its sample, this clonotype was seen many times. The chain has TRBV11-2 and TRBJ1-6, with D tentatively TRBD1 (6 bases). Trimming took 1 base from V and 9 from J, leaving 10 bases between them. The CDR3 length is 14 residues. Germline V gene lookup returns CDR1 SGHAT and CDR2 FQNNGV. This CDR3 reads CASSLARGSSPLHF. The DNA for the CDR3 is TGTGCCAGCAGCTTAGCCAGGGGAAGTTCACCCCTCCACTTT.

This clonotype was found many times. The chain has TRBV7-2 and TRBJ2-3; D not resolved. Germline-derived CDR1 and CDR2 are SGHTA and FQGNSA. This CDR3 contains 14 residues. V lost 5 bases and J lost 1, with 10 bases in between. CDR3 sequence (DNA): TGTGCCAGCAGCCCTAGAACCGGCACAGATACGCAGTATTTT. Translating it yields CASSPRTGTDTQYF. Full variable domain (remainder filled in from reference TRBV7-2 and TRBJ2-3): GAGVSQSPSNKVTEKGKDVELRCDPISGHTALYWYRQSLGQGLEFLIYFQGNSAPDKSGLPSDRFSAERTGGSVSTLTIQRTQQEDSAVYLCASSPRTGTDTQYFGPGTRLTVL.

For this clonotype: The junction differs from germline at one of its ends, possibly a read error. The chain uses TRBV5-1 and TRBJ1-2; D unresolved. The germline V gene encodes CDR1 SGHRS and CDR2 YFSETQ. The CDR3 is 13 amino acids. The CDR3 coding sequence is TGCGCCAGCAGCTTGCTCCCAAACTATGGCTACATCTTC. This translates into CASSLLPNYGYIF.

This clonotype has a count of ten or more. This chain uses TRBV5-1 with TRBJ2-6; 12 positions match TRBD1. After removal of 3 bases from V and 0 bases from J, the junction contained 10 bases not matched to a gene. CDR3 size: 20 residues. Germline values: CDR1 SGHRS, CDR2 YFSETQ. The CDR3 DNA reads TGCGCCAGCAGCTCTGGGACAGGGGGCTCGCTCTCCTCTGGGGCCAACGTCCTGACTTTC. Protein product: CASSSGTGGSLSSGANVLTF.

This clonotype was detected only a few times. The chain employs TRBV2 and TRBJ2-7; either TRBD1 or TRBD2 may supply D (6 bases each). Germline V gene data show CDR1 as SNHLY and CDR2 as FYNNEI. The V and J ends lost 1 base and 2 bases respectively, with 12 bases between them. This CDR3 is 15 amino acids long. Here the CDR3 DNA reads TGTGCCAGCAGTGAAGGCCGGGGGCGAGCCTACGAGCAGTACTTC. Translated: CASSEGRGRAYEQYF.

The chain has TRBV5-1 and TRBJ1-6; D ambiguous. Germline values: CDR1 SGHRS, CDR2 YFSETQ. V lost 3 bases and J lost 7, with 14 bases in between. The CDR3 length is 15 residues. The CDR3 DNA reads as TGCGCCAGCAGCTCGAGTGAGGGTGGCAATTCACCCCTCCACTTT. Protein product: CASSSSEGGNSPLHF.

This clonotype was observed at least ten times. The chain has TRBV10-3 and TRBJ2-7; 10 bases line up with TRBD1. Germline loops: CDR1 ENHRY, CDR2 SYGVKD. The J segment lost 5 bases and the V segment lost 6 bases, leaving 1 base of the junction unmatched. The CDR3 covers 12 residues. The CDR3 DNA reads TGTGCCATCAGCGGGACAGGGGACGAGCAGTACTTC. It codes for CAISGTGDEQYF.

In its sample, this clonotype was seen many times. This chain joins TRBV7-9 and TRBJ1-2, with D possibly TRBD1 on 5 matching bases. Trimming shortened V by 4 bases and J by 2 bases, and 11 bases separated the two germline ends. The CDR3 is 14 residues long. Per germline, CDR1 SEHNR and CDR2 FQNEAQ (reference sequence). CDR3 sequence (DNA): TGTGCCAGCAGCTACCCGACAGAGAACTATGGCTACACCTTC. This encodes CASSYPTENYGYTF.

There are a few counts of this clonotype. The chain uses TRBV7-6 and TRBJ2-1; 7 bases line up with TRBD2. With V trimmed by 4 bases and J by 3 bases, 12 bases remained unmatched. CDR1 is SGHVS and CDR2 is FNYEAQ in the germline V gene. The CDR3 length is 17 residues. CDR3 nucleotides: TGTGCCAGCAGCTCCTCTGGCGGGAGCACTGACTACAATGAGCAGTTCTTC. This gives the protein CASSSSGGSTDYNEQFF.

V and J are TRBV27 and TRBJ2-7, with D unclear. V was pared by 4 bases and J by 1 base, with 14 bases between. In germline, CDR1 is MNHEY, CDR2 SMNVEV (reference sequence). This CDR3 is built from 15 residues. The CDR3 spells CASSSRGDPSYEQYF. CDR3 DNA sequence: TGTGCCAGCAGTTCCCGAGGTGATCCATCCTACGAGCAGTACTTC.

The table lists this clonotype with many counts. The CDR3 region has the DNA TGTGCCAGCAGCGCCGTATTTGATACGCAGTATTTT. It translates to CASSAVFDTQYF. This chain links TRBV9 with TRBJ2-3, with D uncertain. Germline CDR1 and CDR2: SGDLS and YYNGEE. Trimming pared 3 bases from V and 6 bases from J, leaving 8 bases between. The CDR3 extends over 12 amino acids.

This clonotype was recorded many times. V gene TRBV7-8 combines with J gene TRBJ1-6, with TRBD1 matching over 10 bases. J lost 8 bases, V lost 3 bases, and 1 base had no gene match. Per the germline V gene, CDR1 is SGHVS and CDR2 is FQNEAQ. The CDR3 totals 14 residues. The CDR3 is CASSFGQGDSPLHF. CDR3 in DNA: TGTGCCAGCAGCTTCGGACAGGGGGATTCACCCCTCCACTTT.

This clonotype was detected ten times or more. As DNA, the CDR3 is TGTGCCAGCAGCCTCACCCCCACCACTGGAAACACCATATATTTT. Protein product: CASSLTPTTGNTIYF. The V call is TRBV28, the J call TRBJ1-3; D gene ambiguous. Germline V gene sequence: CDR1 MDHEN, CDR2 SYDVKM. The CDR3 loop spans 15 amino acids. V lost 6 bases and J 2 bases, leaving 14 bases between the germline ends.

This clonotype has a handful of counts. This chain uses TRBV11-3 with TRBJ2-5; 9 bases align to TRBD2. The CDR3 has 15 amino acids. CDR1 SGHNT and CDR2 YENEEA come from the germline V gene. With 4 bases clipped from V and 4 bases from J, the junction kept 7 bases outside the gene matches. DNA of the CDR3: TGTGCCAGCAGCTCCGGACTAGCGAGTTCAGAGACCCAGTACTTC. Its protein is CASSSGLASSETQYF.

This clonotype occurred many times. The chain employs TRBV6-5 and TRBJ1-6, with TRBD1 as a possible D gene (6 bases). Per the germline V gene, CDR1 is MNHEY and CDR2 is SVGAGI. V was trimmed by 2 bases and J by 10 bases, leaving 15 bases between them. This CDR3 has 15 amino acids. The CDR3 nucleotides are TGTGCCAGCAGTTACAGTTTGGGGGCAAGATCACCCCTCCACTTT. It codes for CASSYSLGARSPLHF.

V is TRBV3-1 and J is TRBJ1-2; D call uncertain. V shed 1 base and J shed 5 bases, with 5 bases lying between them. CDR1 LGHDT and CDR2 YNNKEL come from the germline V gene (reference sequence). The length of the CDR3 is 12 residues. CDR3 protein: CASSQVPYGYTF. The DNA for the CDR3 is TGTGCCAGCAGCCAAGTCCCATATGGCTACACCTTC.